This T cell receptor beta chain was sequenced during a study of PD-1 blockade in classical Hodgkin lymphoma. No patient escaped relapse after autologous stem cell transplantation, and brentuximab vedotin exposure varied. The study purified CD4+ T cells from thawed PBMCs using magnetic negative selection. Study-wide results and caveats: In CD4+ cells, TCR diversity went up significantly by C4D1, but in CD8+ cells it did not.

On this clone: The antigen remains undetermined.

The method was immunoSEQ multiplex PCR; TCRdb's version includes in-frame clones alone and lacks a portion of them. The table lists tens of thousands of clones, roughly 80% of them singletons. The CDR3 is 14 amino acids. Trimming cost V 7 bases and J 6 bases; bases outside gene matches: 10. Germline CDR1 is MDHEN and CDR2 is SYDVKM. The chain is built from TRBV28 and TRBJ1-2, with 8 positions matching TRBD1. Sample: CD4+ T cells from blood, taken at baseline. The TCR comes from a human donor with classical Hodgkin lymphoma. CDR3 DNA: TGTGCCAGCATCCATGGGGACAGGTCAGATGGCTACACCTTC. It specifies CASIHGDRSDGYTF.